The source of this T cell receptor beta chain is a study of beta chain features in type 1 diabetes. Study conclusions and caveats: There were fewer insertions and more deletions at the VDJ junctions of type 1 diabetes patients.

Only a few counts were recorded for this clone. Its antigen is not known. What was sequenced were expressed TCRB transcripts, since all of the isolated RNA had been reverse transcribed. Clones were sequenced by immunoSEQ multiplex PCR, and TCRdb holds only the in-frame ones, with some missing. The table lists 900,000 or so clones, roughly 15% of them singletons. Trimming took off 4 bases at V and 5 bases at J, with 13 bases between the two ends. Germline V gives CDR1 SGHTA, CDR2 FQGNSA. The CDR3 sequence is 14 residues long. The specimen was naive CD4+ T cells from blood. The V call is TRBV7-2, the J call TRBJ2-3; weak D call: TRBD2 (6 bases). This receptor was identified in a woman aged 18-29 years in good health. CDR3 sequence (DNA): TGTGCCAGCAGCTACGCGATGCGGGGAGATACGCAGTATTTT. It translates to CASSYAMRGDTQYF.